The 18 T cell receptor beta chains listed next were all sequenced from one sample in a study of blood T cell repertoires in COVID-19. The assay was immunoSEQ multiplex PCR, and TCRdb's table has in-frame clones only and misses some. The sample has more than 55,000 clones, almost 95% seen once. Material: peripheral blood. The receptors were gathered from a man between 45 and 60 years old with active COVID-19.

The chain links TRBV5-4 to TRBJ1-6; D is uncertain. Trimming left V 4 bases short and J 6 bases short, with 11 bases between. Per germline, CDR1 SGHNT and CDR2 YYREEE (reference sequence). This CDR3 has 14 residues. CDR3 in DNA: TGTGCCAGCAGCAAGGGAGACGGTAATTCACCCCTCCACTTT. Translating it yields CASSKGDGNSPLHF.

V usage is TRBV5-4 and J usage is TRBJ2-7, with TRBD1 matching 7 bases. The CDR3 runs 15 residues. The V segment lost 2 bases and the J segment 3 bases; nucleotides outside the gene matches: 8. CDR1 is SGHNT, CDR2 YYREEE, per germline (reference sequence). The CDR3 coding sequence is TGTGCCAGCAGCTTCGACAGGGAATTGAGCTACGAGCAGTACTTC. Protein: CASSFDRELSYEQYF.

The sample holds one count of this clone. The rearrangement joins TRBV6-5 to TRBJ1-1, with TRBD1 as a possible D gene (6 bases). This CDR3 is 15 amino acids long. Trimming pared 2 bases from V and 4 bases from J, leaving 14 bases between. Per germline, CDR1 MNHEY and CDR2 SVGAGI. The CDR3 nucleotides read TGTGCCAGCAGTTACGACCCTAACAGGGCCACTGAAGCTTTCTTT. It encodes CASSYDPNRATEAFF.

The genes are TRBV28 and TRBJ1-4, with D perhaps matching TRBD1 (5 bases). This CDR3 contains 12 residues. Trimming stripped 5 bases from V and 11 bases from J, with 12 bases between. Germline CDR1 reads MDHEN; CDR2 reads SYDVKM. CDR3 loop: CASSGRQGKLFF. The DNA of the CDR3 is TGTGCCAGCAGTGGAAGGCAGGGTAAACTGTTTTTT.

The rearrangement joins TRBV18 to TRBJ2-2; no firm D call. Germline CDR1 is KGHSH and CDR2 is LQKENI. V was trimmed by 1 base and J by 0 bases, leaving 12 bases between them. There are 17 residues in the CDR3. The CDR3, as DNA: TGTGCCAGCTCACCACTGACCGCTAGAACGAACACCGGGGAGCTGTTTTTT. Encoded protein: CASSPLTARTNTGELFF.

This clone was seen a handful of times. The V gene is TRBV5-4, the J gene TRBJ1-2; D is undetermined. CDR3 length: 14 amino acids. The V and J ends lost 0 bases and 1 base respectively, with 7 bases between them. Looked up from germline, CDR1 is SGHNT and CDR2 is YYREEE (reference sequence). The CDR3: CASSLAAVNYGYTF. CDR3 bases: TGTGCCAGCAGCTTGGCGGCGGTTAACTATGGCTACACCTTC.

The chain joins TRBV10-3 to TRBJ2-1; 7 nucleotides align to TRBD1. Germline values: CDR1 ENHRY, CDR2 SYGVKD. The junction had 6 bases not matched to a gene; V was cut back by 4 bases and J by 3 bases. The CDR3 runs 15 residues. DNA for the CDR3: TGTGCCATCAGTGGGACAGGTTGGGGCTACAATGAGCAGTTCTTC. Translation: CAISGTGWGYNEQFF.

This chain joins TRBV18 and TRBJ2-2; 11 nucleotides agree with TRBD1. CDR1 and CDR2 from the germline V gene are KGHSH and LQKENI. This CDR3 has 15 residues. Trimming at V came to 5 bases and at J to 5 bases, leaving 4 bases not matched to a gene. The CDR3 loop is CASSTGTGGTGELFF. The CDR3, as DNA: TGTGCCAGCTCAACCGGGACAGGGGGAACCGGGGAGCTGTTTTTT.

This clone was seen only a few times. The gene calls are TRBV19 and TRBJ1-6; D is perhaps TRBD1 (5 bases). Trimming took off 5 bases at V and 9 bases at J, with 17 bases between the two ends. The CDR3 runs to 15 residues. Germline values: CDR1 LNHDA, CDR2 SQIVND (reference sequence). The CDR3 spells CASSWVEQTASPLHF. The CDR3 nucleotides are TGTGCCAGTAGTTGGGTTGAACAGACAGCTTCACCCCTCCACTTT.

There are a few counts of this clone. The chain joins TRBV7-2 to TRBJ1-1; D gene ambiguous. Germline V lookup: CDR1 SGHTA, CDR2 FQGNSA. The ends were cut back, 4 bases at V and 1 base at J, with 10 bases in the middle. This CDR3 region has 14 residues. CDR3 protein: CASSSQVQNTEAFF. The CDR3 DNA is TGTGCCAGCAGCTCCCAGGTCCAGAACACTGAAGCTTTCTTT.

V usage is TRBV7-9 and J usage is TRBJ1-3; a possible D gene is TRBD1 (5 bases). The CDR3 runs 15 residues. The V gene's germline CDR1 is SEHNR and CDR2 FQNEAQ (reference sequence). Trimming took off 4 bases at V and 4 bases at J, with 14 bases between the two ends. The DNA of the CDR3 is TGTGCCAGCAGCTCCCTTGGGGCATCGGGAAACACCATATATTTT. It is translated as CASSSLGASGNTIYF.

This clone has a single count. The chain carries TRBV7-2 and TRBJ2-7, with D tentatively TRBD2 (6 bases). Germline CDR1 reads SGHTA; CDR2 reads FQGNSA. This CDR3 is 15 amino acids long. V dropped 4 bases and J dropped 6 bases, with 19 bases sitting between them. The CDR3 DNA reads TGTGCCAGCAGCTCAAGACTAGGCTCCGGGTCCGAGCAGTACTTC. Its protein product is CASSSRLGSGSEQYF.

This chain uses TRBV19 with TRBJ1-1, with TRBD1 as a possible D gene (6 bases). Trimming left V 5 bases short and J 1 base short, with 11 bases between. CDR3 length equals 14 residues. Germline-derived CDR1 and CDR2 are LNHDA and SQIVND (reference sequence). The CDR3 spells CASSSGVGNTEAFF. The CDR3 DNA is TGTGCCAGTAGTTCAGGGGTTGGGAACACTGAAGCTTTCTTT.

The chain combines TRBV3-1 (or the pseudogene TRBV3-2) with TRBJ1-4; D uncertain. Germline CDR1 and CDR2: LGHDT and YNNKEL (reference sequence). The CDR3 sequence is 13 residues long. Trimming pared 1 base from V and 8 bases from J, leaving 8 bases between. This CDR3 is CASSQVEGEKLFF. For the CDR3, the DNA is TGTGCCAGCAGCCAAGTAGAGGGCGAAAAACTGTTTTTT.

The rearrangement uses TRBV7-9 and TRBJ2-3; TRBD2 matches at 14 bases. The germline gives CDR1 SEHNR, CDR2 FQNEAQ (reference sequence). The CDR3 has 17 residues. V dropped 5 bases and J dropped 6; count of bases not matched to a gene: 10. The DNA for the CDR3 is TGTGCCAGCAGCCCAAGACAAGGGACTAGCGGGGGTGATACGCAGTATTTT. Residues: CASSPRQGTSGGDTQYF.

The chain carries TRBV5-6 and TRBJ2-7, with D tentatively TRBD1 (6 bases). V was clipped by 4 bases and J by 5 bases, with 22 bases between them. Germline V gene lookup returns CDR1 SGHDT and CDR2 YYEEEE. The length of the CDR3 is 16 residues. The CDR3 reads CASSQGWATVPHEQYF. The CDR3 nucleotides are TGTGCCAGCAGCCAGGGGTGGGCTACAGTCCCCCACGAGCAGTACTTC.

The chain employs TRBV5-8 and TRBJ2-6, with TRBD1 matching over 7 bases. From germline, CDR1 is SGHTS and CDR2 YDEGEE. This CDR3 has 15 residues. Trimming removed 0 bases from V and 14 bases from J; junction bases left unmatched: 11. The CDR3 DNA is TGTGCCAGCAGCTTGGTTCATGGGGACAGTCCGATCCTGACTTTC. This sequence encodes CASSLVHGDSPILTF.

J is TRBJ2-3 and V is TRBV13; D is perhaps TRBD2 (5 bases). The CDR3 runs to 17 residues. CDR1 and CDR2 (germline): PRHDT, FYEKMQ (reference sequence). Deletions cut 1 base from V and 0 bases from J, with 14 bases between. The CDR3 protein is CASSLVGITLSTDTQYF. The CDR3 DNA is TGTGCCAGCAGCTTAGTCGGGATCACACTCAGCACAGATACGCAGTATTTT. The complete variable domain, with remaining parts taken from reference TRBV13 and TRBJ2-3, reads AAGVIQSPRHLIKEKRETATLKCYPIPRHDTVYWYQQGPGQDPQFLISFYEKMQSDKGSIPDRFSAQQFSDYHSELNMSSLELGDSALYFCASSLVGITLSTDTQYFGPGTRLTVL.